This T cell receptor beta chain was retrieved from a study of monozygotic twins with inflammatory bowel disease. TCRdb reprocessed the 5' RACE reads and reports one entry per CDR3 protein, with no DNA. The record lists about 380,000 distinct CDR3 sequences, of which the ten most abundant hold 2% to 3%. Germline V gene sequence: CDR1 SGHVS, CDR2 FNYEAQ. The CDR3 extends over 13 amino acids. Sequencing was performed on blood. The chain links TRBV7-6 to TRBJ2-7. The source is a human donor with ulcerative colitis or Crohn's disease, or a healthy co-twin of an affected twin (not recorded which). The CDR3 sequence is CASSLARGSEQYF.